This T cell receptor beta chain was identified in a study of T cells in Graves' hyperthyroidism and ophthalmopathy. Study results and caveats: Ophthalmopathy was identified by the model a median about 6 months ahead of onset.

There were TCR beta CDR3 regions amplified from RNA transcripts. A set of HTBI primers served as the primers for a first-round RT-PCR of the TCR CDR3. Via MiXCR, TCRdb re-called the multiplex PCR reads, giving one row per CDR3 protein. This table holds approximately 220,000 distinct CDR3 sequences, 18% found once. Patients aged 18 to 65 had newly diagnosed hyperthyroidism of under 2 months' duration. Those patients with uncontrolled infection, other autoimmune disease, pregnancy or lactation were excluded. Of note for this clonotype: Its antigen is as yet unknown.

Germline lookup yields CDR1 MNHEY and CDR2 SMNVEV (reference sequence). V was pared by 5 bases and J by 1 base, with 13 bases between. CDR3 length equals 15 residues. The rearrangement links TRBV27 to TRBJ2-3, with unresolved D. This sequence was found in a man in his forties with Graves' hyperthyroidism. The sample comprised blood. CDR3 nucleotides: TGTGCCAGCAGTGCGACGGTTGACGGCACAGATACGCAGTATTTT. The encoded protein is CASSATVDGTDTQYF.